These 6 T cell receptor beta chains came from one sample sequenced in a study of post-analysis software for immune sequencing data. Broader study findings: In patients, TRBV5-6, TRBV5-1 and TRBV20-1 belonged to roughly five TRBV segments found more frequently than in controls.

These receptors have no known antigen. Unique molecular identifiers were carried by the TCR beta cDNA libraries. MiXCR, run by TCRdb on the PCR reads, gives a single entry per CDR3 protein. The sample records 350,000 to 450,000 distinct CDR3 sequences, less than 35% being singletons. The specimen sequenced was blood. The receptors come from a girl aged 10-17 years with multiple sclerosis.

The rearrangement uses TRBV7-9 and TRBJ2-7; 8 bases match TRBD1. With V trimmed by 5 bases and J by 1 base, 7 bases remained unmatched. CDR3 size: 15 residues. Germline V gene lookup returns CDR1 SEHNR and CDR2 FQNEAQ (reference sequence). CDR3 bases: TGTGCCAGCAGCCCGCCCCGGGACAGGTCCTACGAGCAGTACTTC. It specifies CASSPPRDRSYEQYF.

The chain combines TRBV5-1 with TRBJ2-1, with TRBD2 matching 8 bases. The germline V gene encodes CDR1 SGHRS and CDR2 YFSETQ. The CDR3 extends over 17 amino acids. With 5 bases clipped from V and 6 bases from J, the junction kept 16 bases outside the gene matches. CDR3 loop: CASRGGNGGARGNEQFF. The CDR3 DNA reads TGCGCCAGCAGGGGAGGAAACGGGGGGGCTCGTGGCAATGAGCAGTTCTTC.

The chain employs TRBV7-2 and TRBJ2-5; 9 nucleotides align to TRBD2. Germline V gene data show CDR1 as SGHTA and CDR2 as FQGNSA. V lost 3 bases, J lost 5 bases, and 4 bases stayed unmatched. This CDR3 region has 14 residues. CDR3 residues: CASSFSGGEETQYF. The CDR3 DNA follows: TGTGCCAGCAGCTTTAGCGGGGGCGAGGAGACCCAGTACTTC.

This clonotype has at least ten counts. The chain recombines TRBV7-8 with TRBJ2-7, with 10 positions matching TRBD1. Per germline, CDR1 SGHVS and CDR2 FQNEAQ. J was trimmed by 3 bases and V by 2 bases; bases with no gene match: 10. The CDR3 has 17 residues. CDR3 DNA sequence: TGTGCCAGCAGCTTATTTCTTGGGACAGGGGCTTTCTACGAGCAGTACTTC. As protein: CASSLFLGTGAFYEQYF. Full variable domain (rest looked up from reference TRBV7-8 and TRBJ2-7): GAGVSQSPRYKVAKRGQDVALRCDPISGHVSLFWYQQALGQGPEFLTYFQNEAQLDKSGLPSDRFFAERPEGSVSTLKIQRTQQEDSAVYLCASSLFLGTGAFYEQYFGPGTRLTVT.

This clonotype was found a few times. This sequence joins TRBV7-2 and TRBJ1-2, with TRBD1 matching over 7 bases. The CDR3 covers 12 residues. Losses at the gene ends were 5 bases for V and 7 bases for J; bases not matched to a gene: 4. Germline CDR1 is SGHTA and CDR2 is FQGNSA. The CDR3 loop reads CASSATGAGYTF. The CDR3 coding sequence is TGTGCCAGCAGCGCCACAGGGGCTGGCTACACCTTC.

The gene calls are TRBV27 and TRBJ2-6, with D maybe TRBD1 (5 bases). From germline, CDR1 is MNHEY and CDR2 SMNVEV (reference sequence). Between the trimmed V and J ends, which lost 0 bases and 2 bases, there was a span of 11 bases. The CDR3 is made up of 17 amino acids. CDR3 amino acids: CASSLSSGYAGANVLTF. The CDR3 bases are TGTGCCAGCAGTTTATCCTCAGGGTATGCTGGGGCCAACGTCCTGACTTTC.